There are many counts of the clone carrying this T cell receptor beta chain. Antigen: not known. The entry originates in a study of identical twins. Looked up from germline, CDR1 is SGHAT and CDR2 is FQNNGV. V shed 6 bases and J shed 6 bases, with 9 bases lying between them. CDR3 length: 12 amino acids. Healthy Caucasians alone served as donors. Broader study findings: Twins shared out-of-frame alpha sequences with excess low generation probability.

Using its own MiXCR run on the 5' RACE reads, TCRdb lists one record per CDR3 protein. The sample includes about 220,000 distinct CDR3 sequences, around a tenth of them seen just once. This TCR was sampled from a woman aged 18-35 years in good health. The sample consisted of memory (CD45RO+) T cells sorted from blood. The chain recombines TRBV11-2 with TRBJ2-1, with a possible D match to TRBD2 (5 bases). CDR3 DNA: TGTGCCAGCAGTGGACTGGGCAATGAGCAGTTCTTC. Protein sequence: CASSGLGNEQFF.